Listed here is a single TCR beta chain. The data derive from a study of blood T cell repertoires in COVID-19. Study-wide background: COVID-19 samples from acute and convalescent phases originated in the United States, Italy and Spain.

This CDR3 comprises 14 residues. Per germline, CDR1 MNHEY and CDR2 SMNVEV (reference sequence). V lost 6 bases and J lost 0; bases outside the gene matches: 0. The assay was immunoSEQ multiplex PCR, and TCRdb's table has in-frame clones only and misses some. The table has about 170,000 clones, around 81% seen once. Specimen: peripheral blood. The sequence was obtained from a man between 65 and 80 years old with active or convalescent COVID-19. The chain joins TRBV27 to TRBJ2-3, with 10 bases lining up with TRBD1. CDR3: CASRGQGSTDTQYF. The CDR3 nucleotides are TGTGCCAGCAGGGGACAGGGGAGCACAGATACGCAGTATTTT.